This TCR beta chain was identified in a study of OX40 agonist ivuxolimab in advanced cancers. Some clones are missing from TCRdb's copy, which holds only in-frame ones; the method was immunoSEQ multiplex PCR. The profile shows tens of thousands of clones, 88% of them singletons. The germline V and J ends were trimmed by 3 bases and 5 bases, with 8 bases remaining between them. This CDR3 contains 12 residues. The germline CDR1 and CDR2 sequences are KGHSH and LQKENI. This clone was seen a single time. The source material was CD4+ or CD8+ T cells sorted from blood, sampled in a trial of the OX40 agonist ivuxolimab. The genes are TRBV18 and TRBJ2-7, with unresolved D. The source of this sequence is an adult with an advanced solid tumor such as melanoma, head and neck, liver or kidney cancer. CDR3 bases: TGTGCCAGCTCACCTAATTCGAACGAGCAGTACTTC. It specifies CASSPNSNEQYF.